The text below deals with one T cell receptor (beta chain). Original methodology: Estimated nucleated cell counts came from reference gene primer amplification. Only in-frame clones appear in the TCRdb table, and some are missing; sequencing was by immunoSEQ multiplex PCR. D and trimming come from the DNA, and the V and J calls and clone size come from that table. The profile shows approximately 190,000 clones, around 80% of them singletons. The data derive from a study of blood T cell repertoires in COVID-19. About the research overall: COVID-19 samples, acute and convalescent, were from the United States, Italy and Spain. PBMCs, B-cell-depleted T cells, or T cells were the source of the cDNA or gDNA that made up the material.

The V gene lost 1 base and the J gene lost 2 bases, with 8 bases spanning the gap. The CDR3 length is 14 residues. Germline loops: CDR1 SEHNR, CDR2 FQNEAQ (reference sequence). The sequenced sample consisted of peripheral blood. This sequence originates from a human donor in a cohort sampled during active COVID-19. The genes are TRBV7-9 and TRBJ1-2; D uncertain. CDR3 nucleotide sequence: TGTGCCAGCAGCTTAGACAGAACAAACTATGGCTACACCTTC. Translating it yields CASSLDRTNYGYTF.